These 16 T cell receptor beta chains came from one sample sequenced in a study of graft-versus-host responses after intestinal transplantation. No cognate antigen is known for these TCRs. The repertoire was sequenced with immunoSEQ multiplex PCR; TCRdb's copy has only in-frame clones and lacks some. Among tens of thousands of clones listed, more than 80% were seen once. Source: unstimulated CD8+ T cells sorted from spleen or lymph node cells, taken before intestinal transplant. Receptor source: a human donor who received an intestinal transplant.

This clone was seen just once. The genes are TRBV13 and TRBJ2-2, with D maybe TRBD1 (5 bases). Deletions cut 3 bases from V and 0 bases from J, with 8 bases between. Germline V gene sequence: CDR1 PRHDT, CDR2 FYEKMQ (reference sequence). CDR3 length: 15 amino acids. Here the CDR3 DNA reads TGTGCCAGCAGCTTCAGGGAATCGAACACCGGGGAGCTGTTTTTT. Amino acid sequence: CASSFRESNTGELFF.

The chain links TRBV7-6 to TRBJ1-2; 8 bases are a match to TRBD1. This CDR3 region has 15 residues. Germline lookup yields CDR1 SGHVS and CDR2 FNYEAQ. V shed 4 bases and J 4 bases; nucleotides not matched to a gene: 8. In DNA form, the CDR3 reads TGTGCCAGCAGCTCCTCTTCAGGGGGCAGCTATGGCTACACCTTC. Amino acids: CASSSSSGGSYGYTF.

The rearrangement joins TRBV7-2 to TRBJ2-7; D is unclear. CDR3 length: 14 amino acids. Trimming cost V 0 bases and J 2 bases, with 8 bases left between them. Germline V gene lookup returns CDR1 SGHTA and CDR2 FQGNSA. The DNA for the CDR3 is TGTGCCAGCAGCTTAGCCGGTGCAACCTACGAGCAGTACTTC. The encoded protein is CASSLAGATYEQYF.

The genes are TRBV9 and TRBJ1-5; no clear D. The germline gives CDR1 SGDLS, CDR2 YYNGEE. CDR3 length: 15 residues. V lost 0 bases to trimming and J lost 0 bases, with 7 bases between them. The CDR3 region is CASSVGSNSNQPQHF. The CDR3 nucleotides are TGTGCCAGCAGCGTAGGAAGCAATAGCAATCAGCCCCAGCATTTT.

The V gene is TRBV10-3, the J gene TRBJ2-7; perhaps TRBD2 as D (5 bases). Trimming stripped 3 bases from V and 0 bases from J, with 9 bases between. Per the germline V gene, CDR1 is ENHRY and CDR2 is SYGVKD. This CDR3 is built from 14 residues. DNA for the CDR3: TGTGCCATCAGTGATCAACGGGACTCCTACGAGCAGTACTTC. Encoded protein: CAISDQRDSYEQYF.

CDR3 nucleotide sequence: TGTGCCAGTAGTCTTTCGGCCCCGGGACAGGGGTCCCACGAGCAGTACTTC. It yields the protein CASSLSAPGQGSHEQYF. The J gene is TRBJ2-7, the V gene TRBV19; TRBD1 matches 10 bases. CDR1 is LNHDA, CDR2 SQIVND, per germline (reference sequence). The CDR3 is 17 residues long. The V and J ends lost 5 bases and 5 bases, in that order; junction bases with no gene match: 15.

The table lists this clone with a count of one. V is TRBV6-1 and J is TRBJ1-1; 9 positions match TRBD1. Germline V CDR1 and CDR2: MNHNS, SASEGT. The CDR3 spans 14 residues. Trimming cost V 7 bases and J 3 bases; bases outside gene matches: 6. For the CDR3, the DNA is TGTGCCAGCACTCACAGGGGGCGGGACACTGAAGCTTTCTTT. This codes for CASTHRGRDTEAFF.

The J gene is TRBJ2-2, the V gene TRBV5-1; no firm D call. The length of the CDR3 is 13 residues. Germline CDR1 SGHRS, CDR2 YFSETQ. Trimming removed 4 bases from V and 6 bases from J, with 10 bases in between. CDR3 nucleotide sequence: TGCGCCAGCAGCATATACAGCCCCGGGGAGCTGTTTTTT. Translation gives CASSIYSPGELFF.

The chain recombines TRBV28 with TRBJ1-2, with D possibly matching TRBD1 (5 bases). Germline CDR1 and CDR2: MDHEN and SYDVKM. Trimming removed 3 bases at V and 4 bases at J, with 15 bases between. This CDR3 contains 15 residues. The CDR3: CASSFRPQEGYGYTF. The CDR3 nucleotides are TGTGCCAGCAGTTTTCGGCCACAGGAGGGCTATGGCTACACCTTC.

There are a few counts of this clone. This chain's CDR3 is CAWSALSGLDEQFF. Here the CDR3 DNA reads TGTGCCTGGAGTGCTCTATCAGGACTTGATGAGCAGTTCTTC. This chain connects TRBV30 to TRBJ2-1, with D perhaps matching TRBD2 (5 bases). Between the trimmed V and J ends, which lost 1 base and 8 bases, there was a span of 15 bases. Germline CDR1 reads GTSNPN; CDR2 reads SVGIG (reference sequence). The CDR3 has 14 residues.

As DNA, the CDR3 is TGTGCCAGCTTCCGGGACAGGGGTAATTCACCCCTCCACTTT. Translation: CASFRDRGNSPLHF. The rearrangement uses TRBV6-1 and TRBJ1-6; TRBD1 agrees at 10 bases. The germline CDR1 and CDR2 sequences are MNHNS and SASEGT. V dropped 8 bases and J dropped 6; count of bases not matched to a gene: 4. CDR3 length: 14 residues.

The V gene is TRBV9, the J gene TRBJ2-3; the match to TRBD2 covers 7 bases. CDR1 and CDR2 from the germline V gene are SGDLS and YYNGEE. CDR3 length: 16 amino acids. With V trimmed by 3 bases and J by 6 bases, 13 bases remained unmatched. The CDR3 is CASSGSGWEGSDTQYF. In nucleotides, the CDR3 is TGTGCCAGCAGCGGGTCTGGGTGGGAGGGAAGTGATACGCAGTATTTT.

The J gene is TRBJ1-5, the V gene TRBV28, with 8 bases aligning to TRBD1. The germline gives CDR1 MDHEN, CDR2 SYDVKM. CDR3 length: 15 amino acids. V dropped 7 bases and J dropped 2; count of bases not matched to a gene: 7. CDR3 sequence (DNA): TGTGCCAGCATTCCGGACAGGGAAGGCAATCAGCCCCAGCATTTT. This sequence encodes CASIPDREGNQPQHF.

The chain combines TRBV5-4 with TRBJ2-7, with D maybe TRBD2 (6 bases). The CDR3 covers 12 residues. V lost 4 bases, J lost 6 bases, and 11 bases lay in between. The germline V gene encodes CDR1 SGHNT and CDR2 YYREEE (reference sequence). The CDR3 region has the DNA TGTGCCAGCAGCAGCGGGCGACTCGAGCAGTACTTC. Its protein is CASSSGRLEQYF.

J is TRBJ1-1 and V is TRBV5-6; a weak D match, TRBD1 (6 bases). With 4 bases removed from V and 0 bases from J, the gap between germline ends came to 19 bases. The CDR3 runs to 17 residues. Germline values: CDR1 SGHDT, CDR2 YYEEEE. The CDR3 bases are TGTGCCAGCAGCCCATGGCGGCAGGGGCGGGTGAACACTGAAGCTTTCTTT. It codes for CASSPWRQGRVNTEAFF.

The rearrangement links TRBV9 to TRBJ2-3; 9 nucleotides match TRBD2. V shed 0 bases, J shed 2 bases, and the junction held 10 bases outside the gene matches. The CDR3 loop spans 18 amino acids. Per the germline V gene, CDR1 is SGDLS and CDR2 is YYNGEE. This chain's CDR3 is CASSVAVASGDVTDTQYF. CDR3 bases: TGTGCCAGCAGCGTAGCTGTCGCTAGCGGGGATGTCACAGATACGCAGTATTTT. Drawing the rest from reference TRBV9 and TRBJ2-3, the complete variable domain is DSGVTQTPKHLITATGQRVTLRCSPRSGDLSVYWYQQSLDQGLQFLIQYYNGEERAKGNILERFSAQQFPDLHSELNLSSLELGDSALYFCASSVAVASGDVTDTQYFGPGTRLTVL.